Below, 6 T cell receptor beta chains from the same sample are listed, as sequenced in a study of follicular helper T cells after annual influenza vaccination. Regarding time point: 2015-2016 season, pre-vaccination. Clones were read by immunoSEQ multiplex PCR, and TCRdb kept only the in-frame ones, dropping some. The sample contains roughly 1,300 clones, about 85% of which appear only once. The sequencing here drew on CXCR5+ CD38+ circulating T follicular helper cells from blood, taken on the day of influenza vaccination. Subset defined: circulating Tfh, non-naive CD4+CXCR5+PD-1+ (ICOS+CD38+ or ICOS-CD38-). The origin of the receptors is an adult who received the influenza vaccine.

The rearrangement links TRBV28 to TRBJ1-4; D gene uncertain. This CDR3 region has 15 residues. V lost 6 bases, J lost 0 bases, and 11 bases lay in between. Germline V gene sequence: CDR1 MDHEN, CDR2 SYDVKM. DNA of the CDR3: TGTGCCAGCAGCCTGGACGGAGCAACTAATGAAAAACTGTTTTTT. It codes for CASSLDGATNEKLFF. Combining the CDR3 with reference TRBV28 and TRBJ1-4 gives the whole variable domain DVKVTQSSRYLVKRTGEKVFLECVQDMDHENMFWYRQDPGLGLRLIYFSYDVKMKEKGDIPEGYSVSREKKERFSLILESASTNQTSMYLCASSLDGATNEKLFFGSGTQLSVL.

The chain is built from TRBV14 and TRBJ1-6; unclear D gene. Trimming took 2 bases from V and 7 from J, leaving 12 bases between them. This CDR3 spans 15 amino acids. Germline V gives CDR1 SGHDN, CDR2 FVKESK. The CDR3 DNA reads TGTGCCAGCAGCCAAATCATTTCACCCAATTCACCCCTCCACTTT. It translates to CASSQIISPNSPLHF.

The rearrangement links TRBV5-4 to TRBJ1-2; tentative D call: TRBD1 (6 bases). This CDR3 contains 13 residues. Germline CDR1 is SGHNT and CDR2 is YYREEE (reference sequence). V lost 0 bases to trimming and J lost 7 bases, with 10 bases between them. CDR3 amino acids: CASSLEKGGGYTF. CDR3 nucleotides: TGTGCCAGCAGCTTGGAGAAGGGGGGTGGCTACACCTTC.

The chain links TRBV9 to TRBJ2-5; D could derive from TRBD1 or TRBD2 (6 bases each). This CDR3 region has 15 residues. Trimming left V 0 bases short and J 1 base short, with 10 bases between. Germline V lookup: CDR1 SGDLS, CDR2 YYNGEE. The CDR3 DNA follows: TGTGCCAGCAGCGTAGGTGGGGGGCCCCAAGAGACCCAGTACTTC. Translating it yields CASSVGGGPQETQYF. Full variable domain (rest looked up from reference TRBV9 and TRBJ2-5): DSGVTQTPKHLITATGQRVTLRCSPRSGDLSVYWYQQSLDQGLQFLIQYYNGEERAKGNILERFSAQQFPDLHSELNLSSLELGDSALYFCASSVGGGPQETQYFGPGTRLLVL.

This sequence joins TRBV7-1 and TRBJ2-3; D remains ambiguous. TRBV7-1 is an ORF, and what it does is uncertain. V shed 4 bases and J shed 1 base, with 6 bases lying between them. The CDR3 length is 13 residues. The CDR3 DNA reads TGTGCCAGCAGCTTGATCCGCACAGATACGCAGTATTTT. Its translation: CASSLIRTDTQYF.

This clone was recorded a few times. Here the CDR3 reads CASRPGLYYEQYF. The CDR3 DNA is TGTGCCAGCAGGCCGGGGCTCTACTACGAGCAGTACTTC. V gene TRBV27 combines with J gene TRBJ2-7; D possibly matches TRBD1 or TRBD2 (5 bases each). Between the trimmed V and J ends, which lost 6 bases and 3 bases, there was a span of 12 bases. Germline CDR1 and CDR2: MNHEY and SMNVEV (reference sequence). The CDR3 runs to 13 residues.